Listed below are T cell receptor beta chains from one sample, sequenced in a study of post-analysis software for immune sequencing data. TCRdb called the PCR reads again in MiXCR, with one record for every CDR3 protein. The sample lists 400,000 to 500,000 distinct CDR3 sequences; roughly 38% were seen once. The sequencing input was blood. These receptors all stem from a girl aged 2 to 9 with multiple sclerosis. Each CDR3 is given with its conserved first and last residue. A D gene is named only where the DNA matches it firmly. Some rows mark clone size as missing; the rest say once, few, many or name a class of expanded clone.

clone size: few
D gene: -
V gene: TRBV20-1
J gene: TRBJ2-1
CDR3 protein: CSAHGRVNNEQFF
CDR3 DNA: TGCAGTGCTCACGGGAGAGTCAACAATGAGCAGTTCTTC

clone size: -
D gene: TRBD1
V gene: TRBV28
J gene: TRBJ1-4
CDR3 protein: CASSLGTGSNEKLFF
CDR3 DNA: TGTGCCAGCAGTTTGGGGACAGGTTCTAATGAAAAACTGTTTTTT

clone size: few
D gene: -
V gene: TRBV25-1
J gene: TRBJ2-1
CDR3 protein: CASSEWYNEQFF
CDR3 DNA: TGTGCCAGCAGTGAATGGTACAATGAGCAGTTCTTC

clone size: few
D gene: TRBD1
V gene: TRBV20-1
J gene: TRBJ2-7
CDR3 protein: CSASPQGYEQYF
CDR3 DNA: TGCAGTGCTAGCCCACAGGGGTACGAGCAGTACTTC

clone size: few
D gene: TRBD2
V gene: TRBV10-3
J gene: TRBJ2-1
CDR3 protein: CAIRKILASYYNEQFF
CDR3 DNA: TGTGCCATCAGGAAGATACTAGCGAGCTACTACAATGAGCAGTTCTTC

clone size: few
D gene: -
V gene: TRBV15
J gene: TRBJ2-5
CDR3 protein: CATSRDLTWYF
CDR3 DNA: TGTGCCACCAGCAGAGATTTGACTTGGTACTTC

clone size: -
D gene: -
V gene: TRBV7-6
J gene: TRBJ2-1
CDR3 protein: CASSLASSIYNEQFF
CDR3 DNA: TGTGCCAGCAGCTTAGCGAGTAGCATATACAATGAGCAGTTCTTC

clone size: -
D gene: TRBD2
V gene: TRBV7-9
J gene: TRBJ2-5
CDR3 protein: CASSLGATSGQETQYF
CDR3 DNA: TGTGCCAGCAGCTTAGGGGCGACTAGCGGCCAAGAGACCCAGTACTTC

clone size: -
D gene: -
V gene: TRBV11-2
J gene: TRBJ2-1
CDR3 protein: CASSLERTDNEQFF
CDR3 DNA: TGTGCCAGCAGCTTAGAAAGGACGGACAATGAGCAGTTCTTC

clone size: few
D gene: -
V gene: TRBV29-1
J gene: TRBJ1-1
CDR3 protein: CSVEDPEPNTEAFF
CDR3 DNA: TGCAGCGTTGAAGACCCCGAACCGAACACTGAAGCTTTCTTT

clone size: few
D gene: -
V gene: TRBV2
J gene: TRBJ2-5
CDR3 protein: CASSEAQGRAQETQYF
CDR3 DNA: TGTGCCAGCAGTGAAGCGCAGGGGCGGGCTCAAGAGACCCAGTACTTC

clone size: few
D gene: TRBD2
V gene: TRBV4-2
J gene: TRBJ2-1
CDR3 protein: CASSLLAGGTYNEQFF
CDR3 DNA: TGTGCCAGCAGCCTACTAGCGGGGGGCACCTACAATGAGCAGTTCTTC

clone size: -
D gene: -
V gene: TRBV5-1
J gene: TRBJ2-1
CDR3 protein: CASSLLSLKLFYNEQFF
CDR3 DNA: TGCGCCAGCAGCCTCCTTTCACTTAAGCTCTTCTACAATGAGCAGTTCTTC

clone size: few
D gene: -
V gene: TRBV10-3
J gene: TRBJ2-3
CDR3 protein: CAISERLAARGGTDTQYF
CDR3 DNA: TGTGCCATCAGTGAGCGGCTAGCAGCCCGAGGGGGCACAGATACGCAGTATTTT

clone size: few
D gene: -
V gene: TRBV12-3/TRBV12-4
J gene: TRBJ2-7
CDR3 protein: CASKKGGYEQYF
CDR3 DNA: TGTGCCAGCAAAAAAGGCGGCTACGAGCAGTACTTC

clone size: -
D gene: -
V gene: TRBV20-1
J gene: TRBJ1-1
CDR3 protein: CSARWGSSAGTSAEAFF
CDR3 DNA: TGCAGTGCTAGATGGGGATCGAGCGCAGGGACATCCGCTGAAGCTTTCTTT

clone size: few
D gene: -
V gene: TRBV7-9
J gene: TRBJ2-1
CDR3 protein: CASSPERPAGFF
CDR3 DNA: TGTGCCAGCAGCCCCGAGCGGCCTGCGGGGTTCTTC

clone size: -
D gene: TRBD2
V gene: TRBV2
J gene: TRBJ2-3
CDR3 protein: CASSWTRDTDTQYF
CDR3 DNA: TGTGCCAGCAGTTGGACTAGAGACACAGATACGCAGTATTTT

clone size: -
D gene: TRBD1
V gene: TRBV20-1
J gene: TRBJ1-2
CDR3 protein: CSAGQDDNYGYTF
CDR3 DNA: TGCAGTGCTGGACAGGACGATAACTATGGCTACACCTTC

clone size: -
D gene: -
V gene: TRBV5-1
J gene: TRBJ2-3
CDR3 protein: CASSLGTPTDTQYF
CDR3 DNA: TGCGCCAGCAGCCTCGGGACTCCCACAGATACGCAGTATTTT

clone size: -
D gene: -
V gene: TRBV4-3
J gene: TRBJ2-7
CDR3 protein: CASSQGSGNYEQYF
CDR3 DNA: TGCGCCAGCAGCCAAGGTAGCGGAAACTACGAGCAGTACTTC

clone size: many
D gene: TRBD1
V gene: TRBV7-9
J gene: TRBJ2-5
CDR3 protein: CASSLSTGGETQYF
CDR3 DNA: TGTGCCAGCAGCCTATCGACAGGGGGAGAGACCCAGTACTTC

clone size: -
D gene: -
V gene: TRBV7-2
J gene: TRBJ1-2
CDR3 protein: CASSLAVKGGYTF
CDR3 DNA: TGTGCCAGCAGCTTAGCGGTTAAAGGTGGCTACACCTTC

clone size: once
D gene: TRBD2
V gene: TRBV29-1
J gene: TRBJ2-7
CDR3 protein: CSVERLAGGRSEQYF
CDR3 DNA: TGCAGCGTTGAAAGACTAGCGGGGGGCCGCAGCGAGCAGTACTTC

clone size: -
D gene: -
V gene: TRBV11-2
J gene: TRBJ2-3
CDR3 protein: CASSLVNADTQYF
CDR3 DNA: TGTGCCAGCAGCTTAGTTAATGCGGATACGCAGTATTTT